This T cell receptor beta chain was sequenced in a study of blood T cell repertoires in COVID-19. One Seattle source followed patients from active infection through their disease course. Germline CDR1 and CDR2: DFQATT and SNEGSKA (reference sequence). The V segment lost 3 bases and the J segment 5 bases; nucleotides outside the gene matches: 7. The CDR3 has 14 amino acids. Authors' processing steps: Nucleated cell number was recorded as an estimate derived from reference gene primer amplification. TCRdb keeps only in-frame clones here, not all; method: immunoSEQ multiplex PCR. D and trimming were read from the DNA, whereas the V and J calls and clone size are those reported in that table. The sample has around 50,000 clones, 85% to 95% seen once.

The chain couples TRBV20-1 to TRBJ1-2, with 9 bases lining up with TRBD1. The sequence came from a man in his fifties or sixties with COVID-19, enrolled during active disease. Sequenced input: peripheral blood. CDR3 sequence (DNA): TGCAGTGCTAGTAGACAGGGGGTGAGGTATGGCTACACCTTC. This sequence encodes CSASRQGVRYGYTF.